The 20 T cell receptor beta chains listed next were all sequenced from one sample in a study of T cell responses to AZD1222 COVID-19 vaccine. Measured with immunoSEQ multiplex PCR; TCRdb has only the in-frame clones, and not every one. The table lists about 99,000 clones, approximately 89% of them singletons. Sequences were derived from peripheral blood, sampled 28 days after the second dose of the MenACWY control vaccine. The source of these receptors is an adult who received the MenACWY meningococcal vaccine as a control.

This chain uses TRBV10-3 with TRBJ2-7; no clear D. CDR3 size: 15 residues. Trimming stripped 0 bases from V and 5 bases from J, with 14 bases between. Germline-derived CDR1 and CDR2 are ENHRY and SYGVKD. The CDR3 coding sequence is TGTGCCATCAGTGAGTCGACGACCCTTTCTAACGAGCAGTACTTC. This codes for CAISESTTLSNEQYF.

This clone was found once. The chain uses TRBV4-1 and TRBJ1-1; TRBD1 agrees at 10 bases. The junction had 8 bases not matched to a gene; V was cut back by 4 bases and J by 6 bases. The CDR3 spans 15 residues. Germline CDR1 MGHRA, CDR2 YSYEKL. Written as DNA, the CDR3 is TGCGCCAGCAGCCTCCCGGACAGGGGGTTTCCTGAAGCTTTCTTT. Amino acids: CASSLPDRGFPEAFF.

This rearrangement joins TRBV6-5 to TRBJ2-5; 7 nucleotides align to TRBD2. The CDR3 covers 16 residues. J was trimmed by 1 base and V by 4 bases; bases with no gene match: 9. Germline V gene data show CDR1 as MNHEY and CDR2 as SVGAGI. CDR3 region: CASSLVAGRAQETQYF. The CDR3, as DNA: TGTGCCAGCAGTTTAGTAGCGGGTCGGGCCCAAGAGACCCAGTACTTC.

The count of this clone is one. V gene TRBV19 combines with J gene TRBJ1-2, with TRBD1 matching 10 bases. The CDR3 is made up of 15 amino acids. From germline, CDR1 is LNHDA and CDR2 SQIVND (reference sequence). V lost 1 base and J lost 3; bases outside the gene matches: 2. CDR3 nucleotides: TGTGCCAGTAGTATAGGGACAGGGGGTTACTATGGCTACACCTTC. Its protein product is CASSIGTGGYYGYTF.

This chain links TRBV7-9 with TRBJ2-7, with D perhaps matching TRBD1 or TRBD2 (5 bases each). Trimming pared 2 bases from V and 9 bases from J, leaving 20 bases between. The CDR3 runs 15 residues. The V gene's germline CDR1 is SEHNR and CDR2 FQNEAQ (reference sequence). CDR3 bases: TGTGCCAGCAGCTTAATAGAAGTTGGGGTTGGGGGGCAGTACTTC. It translates to CASSLIEVGVGGQYF.

The chain has TRBV7-8 and TRBJ2-1, with 9 bases identical to TRBD1. The CDR3 covers 17 residues. Germline V lookup: CDR1 SGHVS, CDR2 FQNEAQ. V dropped 1 base and J dropped 3; count of bases not matched to a gene: 7. Here the CDR3 reads CASSLVPGQGGYNEQFF. Here the CDR3 DNA reads TGTGCCAGCAGCTTAGTGCCGGGACAGGGAGGCTACAATGAGCAGTTCTTC. Full variable domain (outside the CDR3, taken from reference TRBV7-8 and TRBJ2-1): GAGVSQSPRYKVAKRGQDVALRCDPISGHVSLFWYQQALGQGPEFLTYFQNEAQLDKSGLPSDRFFAERPEGSVSTLKIQRTQQEDSAVYLCASSLVPGQGGYNEQFFGPGTRLTVL.

A few counts support this clone. CDR3 sequence reads: CASSLGDSYGYTF. In DNA form, the CDR3 reads TGTGCCAGCAGTTTAGGGGACAGCTATGGCTACACCTTC. The chain is built from TRBV28 and TRBJ1-2, with 7 nucleotides matching TRBD1. CDR3 length equals 13 residues. Trimming took 2 bases from V and 4 from J; bases not matched to a gene: 1. Germline loops: CDR1 MDHEN, CDR2 SYDVKM.

This chain joins TRBV7-2 and TRBJ2-2; 7 bases are shared with TRBD1. The CDR3 sequence is 15 residues long. Looked up from germline, CDR1 is SGHTA and CDR2 is FQGNSA. V shed 5 bases, J shed 7 bases, and the junction held 10 bases outside the gene matches. Here the CDR3 DNA reads TGTGCCAGCAGCGTACAGGGGTTAAGCAGCGGGGAGCTGTTTTTT. Translation gives CASSVQGLSSGELFF.

The chain is built from TRBV30 and TRBJ1-6; 7 bases fit TRBD1. CDR1 GTSNPN and CDR2 SVGIG come from the germline V gene (reference sequence). CDR3 length equals 17 residues. The ends lost 1 base at V and 8 bases at J; junction bases unmatched: 14. The CDR3 DNA follows: TGTGCCTGGAGTGCACGTCGGAGAGACAGGGCTCATTCACCCCTCCACTTT. Translation: CAWSARRRDRAHSPLHF. Full variable domain (outside the CDR3, taken from reference TRBV30 and TRBJ1-6): SQTIHQWPATLVQPVGSPLSLECTVEGTSNPNLYWYRQAAGRGLQLLFYSVGIGQISSEVPQNLSASRPQDRQFILSSKKLLLSDSGFYLCAWSARRRDRAHSPLHFGNGTRLTVT.

This chain connects TRBV28 to TRBJ1-5; D gene ambiguous. The CDR3 runs 20 residues. Germline CDR1 and CDR2: MDHEN and SYDVKM. Trimming removed 1 base from V and 0 bases from J, with 22 bases in between. DNA for the CDR3: TGTGCCAGCAGTTTATACTATGGGCAGCTCACAGCGATTAGCAATCAGCCCCAGCATTTT. It encodes CASSLYYGQLTAISNQPQHF.

The J gene is TRBJ1-2, the V gene TRBV11-2; TRBD1 agrees at 7 bases. Germline V gene sequence: CDR1 SGHAT, CDR2 FQNNGV. The CDR3 runs 13 residues. The V segment lost 3 bases and the J segment 5 bases; nucleotides outside the gene matches: 3. The CDR3 DNA reads TGTGCCAGCAGCTTCGACAGGGTTTATGGCTACACCTTC. Translating gives CASSFDRVYGYTF.

This chain joins TRBV12-3 or TRBV12-4 and TRBJ1-2, with D unresolved. CDR3 size: 12 residues. The V end lost 5 bases, the J end lost 2 bases, and 6 bases lay between the germline ends. The CDR3: CASSTRNYGYTF. The CDR3 DNA is TGTGCCAGCAGTACACGGAACTATGGCTACACCTTC.

The chain is built from TRBV10-3 and TRBJ1-2, with 8 bases that match TRBD1. In germline, CDR1 is ENHRY, CDR2 SYGVKD. V shed 1 base and J 5 bases; nucleotides not matched to a gene: 3. This CDR3 has 14 amino acids. The CDR3 loop reads CAISEFGQGYGYTF. CDR3 nucleotides: TGTGCCATCAGTGAGTTCGGACAGGGATATGGCTACACCTTC.

This chain joins TRBV3-1 (or the pseudogene TRBV3-2) and TRBJ2-7, with TRBD1 identical over 9 bases. Germline loops: CDR1 LGHDT, CDR2 YNNKEL (reference sequence). Losses at the gene ends were 6 bases for V and 5 bases for J; bases not matched to a gene: 8. CDR3 length equals 14 residues. The CDR3 loop reads CASRSGTGLNEQYF. The DNA for the CDR3 is TGTGCCAGCAGGTCCGGGACAGGGTTAAACGAGCAGTACTTC.

The chain joins TRBV24-1 to TRBJ2-3; D possibly matches TRBD1 or TRBD2 (6 bases each). CDR3 length equals 15 residues. Trimming pared 4 bases from V and 8 bases from J, leaving 18 bases between. The germline gives CDR1 KGHDR, CDR2 SFDVKD. The CDR3 here is CATSDSPQGRGTQYF. CDR3 bases: TGTGCCACCAGTGACTCACCCCAGGGGCGGGGTACGCAGTATTTT.

This chain uses TRBV6-6 with TRBJ2-1; 10 nucleotides line up with TRBD1. After removal of 6 bases from V and 7 bases from J, the junction contained 3 bases not matched to a gene. The CDR3 is 13 residues long. From germline, CDR1 is MNHNY and CDR2 SVGAGI (reference sequence). The CDR3 nucleotides read TGTGCCAGCAGCGACAGGGGGCGGAATGAGCAGTTCTTC. Translation gives CASSDRGRNEQFF.

The gene calls are TRBV7-2 and TRBJ1-1; D uncertain. The CDR3 loop spans 14 amino acids. Germline V gives CDR1 SGHTA, CDR2 FQGNSA. The V end was cut by 3 bases, the J end by 0 bases, with 8 bases between. The CDR3: CASSFLGLNTEAFF. CDR3 DNA: TGTGCCAGCAGCTTTCTCGGCCTGAACACTGAAGCTTTCTTT.

V and J are TRBV5-1 and TRBJ1-2; tentative D call: TRBD1 (5 bases). The CDR3 spans 16 residues. V dropped 5 bases and J dropped 4 bases, with 21 bases sitting between them. CDR1 SGHRS and CDR2 YFSETQ come from the germline V gene. The CDR3 spells CASRGGRTRMGYGYTF. The CDR3 DNA sequence: TGCGCCAGCAGGGGGGGACGGACCAGAATGGGCTATGGCTACACCTTC.

The chain employs TRBV5-6 and TRBJ1-4; 12 positions match TRBD1. The CDR3 has 16 residues. The V gene end was trimmed by 3 bases and the J gene end by 5 bases; junction bases not matched to a gene: 5. Germline CDR1 and CDR2: SGHDT and YYEEEE. CDR3 DNA: TGTGCCAGCAGCTGGGGGACAGGGGGCCAAAATGAAAAACTGTTTTTT. Its translation is CASSWGTGGQNEKLFF.

The chain uses TRBV27 and TRBJ2-2; 9 bases fit TRBD2. V shed 6 bases and J 3 bases; nucleotides not matched to a gene: 2. In germline, CDR1 is MNHEY, CDR2 SMNVEV (reference sequence). The CDR3 spans 14 residues. The CDR3, as DNA: TGTGCCAGCAGGAGCGGGGGGCACACCGGGGAGCTGTTTTTT. Translation gives CASRSGGHTGELFF.